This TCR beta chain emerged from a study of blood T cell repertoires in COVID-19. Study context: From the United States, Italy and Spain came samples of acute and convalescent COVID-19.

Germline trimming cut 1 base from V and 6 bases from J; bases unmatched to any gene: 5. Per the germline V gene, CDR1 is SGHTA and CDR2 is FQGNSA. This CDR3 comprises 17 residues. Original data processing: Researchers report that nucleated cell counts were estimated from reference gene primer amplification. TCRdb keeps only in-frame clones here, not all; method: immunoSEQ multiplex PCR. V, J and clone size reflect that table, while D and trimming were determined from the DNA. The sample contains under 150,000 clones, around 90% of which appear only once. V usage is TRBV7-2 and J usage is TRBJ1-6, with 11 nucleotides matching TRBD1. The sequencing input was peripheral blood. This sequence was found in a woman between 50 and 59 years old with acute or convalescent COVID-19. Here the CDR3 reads CASSLVGTGGSNSPLHF. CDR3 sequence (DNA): TGTGCCAGCAGCTTAGTTGGGACAGGGGGAAGTAATTCACCCCTCCACTTT.